These 3 T cell receptor beta chains share one sample of origin, sequenced in a study of blood T cell repertoires in COVID-19. Libraries were prepared by immunoSEQ multiplex PCR; TCRdb keeps only in-frame clonotypes and omits some of them. The data show 140,000 or so clones, with roughly 90% seen just once and approximately 0.98% held by the top ten. Sequenced: peripheral blood. The source is a woman aged 50 to 65 with acute or convalescent COVID-19.

This chain links TRBV4-1 with TRBJ2-3; D possibly corresponds to TRBD2 (5 bases). V lost 1 base to trimming and J lost 0 bases, with 8 bases between them. The germline V gene has CDR1 MGHRA and CDR2 YSYEKL. The CDR3 length is 15 residues. The CDR3 nucleotides are TGCGCCAGCAGCCAAGCTGAGGGCAGCACAGATACGCAGTATTTT. Amino acids: CASSQAEGSTDTQYF.

The genes are TRBV19 and TRBJ1-1, with 8 bases lining up with TRBD1. Germline V gene data show CDR1 as LNHDA and CDR2 as SQIVND (reference sequence). This CDR3 is 17 amino acids long. V shed 6 bases, J shed 2 bases, and the junction held 14 bases outside the gene matches. CDR3 nucleotide sequence: TGTGCCAGTAGCACCTACCAAGGAGGACAGGGCAACACTGAAGCTTTCTTT. Translation gives CASSTYQGGQGNTEAFF.

This clone has only one observation. V is TRBV5-6 and J is TRBJ2-3; 12 bases fit TRBD2. Germline V gives CDR1 SGHDT, CDR2 YYEEEE. Unmatched junction bases numbered 6, after V lost 2 bases and J lost 2 bases. The CDR3 is 17 amino acids. Here the CDR3 DNA reads TGTGCCAGCAGCTTAAGACTAGCGGGAGATAACACAGATACGCAGTATTTT. This encodes CASSLRLAGDNTDTQYF.